This TCR beta chain was captured in a study of shared clonotypes between healthy human individuals. Study summary: Plates per donor: three CD4 naive, three CD4 memory, two CD8 naive, one CD8 memory.

Replicate PCRs from sorted subsets contained 200 ng DNA, which is some 30,000 T cell genomes. Method: immunoSEQ multiplex PCR; TCRdb's copy keeps in-frame clones and lacks some. The data contain 750,000 to 1,000,000 clones, about 91% of them singletons. Findings of the study overall: It was observed that roughly 4.8% of naive CD4 clonotypes were shared across a handful of donors.

Comments on this clone: What it binds is not known. The sample contains more than one DNA sequence encoding this CDR3.

Cells designated naive CD8 were CD45RO-negative and were positively selected for CCR7, with terminally differentiated effector memory CD45RA+ cells excluded. This receptor was taken from a man under 40 in good health. The sample comprised naive CD8+ T cells sorted from blood.

CDR3 protein: CASSQDDGYEQYF. In DNA, the CDR3 is TGCGCCAGCAGCCAAGACGACGGCTACGAGCAGTACTTC. This sequence joins TRBV4-3 and TRBJ2-7; no clear D. In germline, CDR1 is LGHNA, CDR2 YSLEER. Trimming took off 0 bases at V and 3 bases at J, with 6 bases between the two ends. The CDR3 is 13 amino acids.